The clone carrying this T cell receptor (beta chain) appeared once. Method: immunoSEQ multiplex PCR; TCRdb's copy keeps in-frame clones and lacks some. The table shows about 150,000 clones, with around 94% occurring only once. The data are from a study of control samples from healthy donors and cancer patients. This CDR3 is built from 13 residues. CDR1 and CDR2 from the germline V gene are ENHRY and SYGVKD. Trimming took off 7 bases at V and 4 bases at J, with 13 bases between the two ends. J is TRBJ2-5 and V is TRBV10-3; possibly TRBD1 for D (6 bases). The sequence derives from a man in his sixties with colorectal cancer. Material for sequencing was PBMCs. The CDR3: CAIKGDLGETQYF. CDR3 DNA sequence: TGTGCCATCAAGGGGGATTTGGGAGAGACCCAGTACTTC.